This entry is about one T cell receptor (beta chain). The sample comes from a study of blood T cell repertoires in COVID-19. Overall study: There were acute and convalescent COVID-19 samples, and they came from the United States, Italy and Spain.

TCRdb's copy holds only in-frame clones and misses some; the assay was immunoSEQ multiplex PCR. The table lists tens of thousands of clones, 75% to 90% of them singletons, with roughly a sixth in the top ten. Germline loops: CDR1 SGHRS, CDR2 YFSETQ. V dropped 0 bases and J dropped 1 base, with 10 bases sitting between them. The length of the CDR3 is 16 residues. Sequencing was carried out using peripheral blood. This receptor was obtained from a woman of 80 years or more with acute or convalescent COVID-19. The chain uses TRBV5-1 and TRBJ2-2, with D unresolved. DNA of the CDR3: TGCGCCAGCAGCTTGGGAGCGCGGCAGAACACCGGGGAGCTGTTTTTT. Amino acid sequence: CASSLGARQNTGELFF.